This passage covers 7 T cell receptor beta chains from one sample sequenced in a study of tumor-infiltrating lymphocytes in primary liver carcinoma. The source of the blood RNA was unsorted whole blood, and germline DNA was extracted as well. cDNA specific to TCR beta was made from around 530 ng of total RNA, with a constant-region primer employed for priming. Three-round nested multiplex PCR performed with slightly modified ARM-PCR produced the TCR beta libraries. Primers for the first two PCR rounds were TRBV1-TRBV30 forward primers and a C-beta reverse primer (roughly 10 cycles per round). In TCRdb, the multiplex PCR reads were re-called with MiXCR into one record per CDR3 protein. The data contain 180,000 or so distinct CDR3 sequences, 50% to 75% of them singletons. Sequenced input: peripheral blood. Receptor source: a man in his forties or fifties with primary liver carcinoma and hepatitis B virus infection.

Comments on this clonotype: With a much larger clone just one base away, this may be a read error. V gene TRBV4-2 combines with J gene TRBJ2-7; D not certain. Trimming took 0 bases from V and 2 from J, leaving 14 bases between them. Germline assignment: CDR1 LGHNA and CDR2 YNFKEQ. CDR3 length: 16 residues. The CDR3 nucleotides read TGTGCCAGCAGCCAAGATAGTCGACAAATCACCTACGAGCAGTACTTC. Translation gives CASSQDSRQITYEQYF.

V gene TRBV11-2 combines with J gene TRBJ2-6; tentative D call: TRBD2 (5 bases). There are 17 residues in the CDR3. Between the trimmed V and J ends, which lost 6 bases and 1 base, there was a span of 16 bases. Per germline, CDR1 SGHAT and CDR2 FQNNGV. CDR3 bases: TGTGCCAGCAGATCACTAGTTATCCAGTCTGGGGCCAACGTCCTGACTTTC. It yields the protein CASRSLVIQSGANVLTF.

This clonotype showed up just a few times. The chain recombines TRBV5-5 with TRBJ2-7; tentatively, D is TRBD1 or TRBD2 (6 bases each). V lost 0 bases and J lost 1, with 11 bases in between. The CDR3 contains 15 residues. Germline values: CDR1 SGHKS, CDR2 YYEKEE (reference sequence). The chain's CDR3 is CASSLVPGASYEQYF. CDR3 in DNA: TGTGCCAGCAGCTTGGTACCGGGGGCTTCCTACGAGCAGTACTTC. The full variable domain, its missing parts supplied by reference TRBV5-5 and TRBJ2-7, is DAGVTQSPTHLIKTRGQQVTLRCSPISGHKSVSWYQQVLGQGPQFIFQYYEKEERGRGNFPDRFSARQFPNYSSELNVNALLLGDSALYLCASSLVPGASYEQYFGPGTRLTVT.

The chain combines TRBV6-5 with TRBJ1-1, with 7 bases lining up with TRBD1. This CDR3 spans 13 amino acids. V lost 6 bases, J lost 4 bases, and 5 bases stayed unmatched. The germline V gene encodes CDR1 MNHEY and CDR2 SVGAGI. The CDR3 DNA reads as TGTGCCAGCAGCACAGGGGACCGCACTGAAGCTTTCTTT. Residues: CASSTGDRTEAFF.

The chain couples TRBV28 to TRBJ2-7, with a tentative D call TRBD2 (6 bases). CDR3 size: 14 residues. Germline assignment: CDR1 MDHEN and CDR2 SYDVKM. CDR3 amino acids: CVTRARDFFHEQYF. The CDR3 DNA follows: TGTGTCACACGTGCCAGGGACTTCTTCCACGAGCAGTACTTC.

This clonotype was picked up one time. The V gene is TRBV6-6, the J gene TRBJ2-3; no clear D. Trimming shortened V by 6 bases and J by 3 bases, and 16 bases separated the two germline ends. Germline CDR1 and CDR2: MNHNY and SVGAGI (reference sequence). The CDR3 extends over 15 amino acids. The CDR3 is CASSHTWGRTDTQYF. The DNA of the CDR3 is TGTGCCAGCAGCCACACATGGGGAAGGACAGATACGCAGTATTTT.

With regard to this clonotype: Mismatch with germline at one junction end may stem from a read error. This sequence joins TRBV29-1 and TRBJ1-2, with D perhaps matching TRBD1 (5 bases). This CDR3 contains 15 residues. The V gene's germline CDR1 is SQVTM and CDR2 ANQGSEA. Written as DNA, the CDR3 is TGCAGCGATCCTAAAGGGTCAGGGTCTGACTATGGCTACAGCTTC. This codes for CSDPKGSGSDYGYSF. Together with reference TRBV29-1 and TRBJ1-2, the CDR3 gives the full variable domain: SAVISQKPSRDICQRGTSLTIQCQVDSQVTMMFWYRQQPGQSLTLIATANQGSEATYESGFVIDKFPISRPNLTFSTLTVSNMSPEDSSIYLCSDPKGSGSDYGYSFGSGTRLTVV.